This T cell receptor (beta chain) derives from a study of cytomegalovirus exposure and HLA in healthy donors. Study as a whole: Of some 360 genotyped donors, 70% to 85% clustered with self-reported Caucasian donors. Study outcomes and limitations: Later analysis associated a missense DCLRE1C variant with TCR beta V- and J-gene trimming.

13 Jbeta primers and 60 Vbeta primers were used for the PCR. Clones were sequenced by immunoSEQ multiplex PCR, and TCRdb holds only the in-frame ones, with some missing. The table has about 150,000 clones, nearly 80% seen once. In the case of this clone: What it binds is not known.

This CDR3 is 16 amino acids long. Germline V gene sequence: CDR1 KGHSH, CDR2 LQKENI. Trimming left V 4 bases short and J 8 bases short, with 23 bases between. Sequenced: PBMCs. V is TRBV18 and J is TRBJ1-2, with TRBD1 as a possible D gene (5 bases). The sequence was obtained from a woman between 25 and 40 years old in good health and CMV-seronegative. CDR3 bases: TGTGCCAGCTCACTGTCGCGTCCCGGGGAGGGGTACGGCTACACCTTC. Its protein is CASSLSRPGEGYGYTF.